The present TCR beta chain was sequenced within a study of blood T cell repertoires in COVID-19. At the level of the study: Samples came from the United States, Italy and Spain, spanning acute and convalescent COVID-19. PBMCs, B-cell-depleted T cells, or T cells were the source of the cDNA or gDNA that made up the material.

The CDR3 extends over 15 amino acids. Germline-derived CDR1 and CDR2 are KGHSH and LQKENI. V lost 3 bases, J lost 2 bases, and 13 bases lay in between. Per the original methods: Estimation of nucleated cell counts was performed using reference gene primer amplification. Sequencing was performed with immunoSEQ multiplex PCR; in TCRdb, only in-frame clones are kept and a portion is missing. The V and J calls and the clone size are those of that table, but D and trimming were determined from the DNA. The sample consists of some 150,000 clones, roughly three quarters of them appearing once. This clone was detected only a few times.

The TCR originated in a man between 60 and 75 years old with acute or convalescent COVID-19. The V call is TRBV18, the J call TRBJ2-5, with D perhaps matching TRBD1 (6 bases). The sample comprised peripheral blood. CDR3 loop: CASSPMTGFQETQYF. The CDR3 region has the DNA TGTGCCAGCTCACCGATGACAGGTTTTCAAGAGACCCAGTACTTC.